Below are 7 T cell receptor beta chains sequenced from a single sample in a study of shared clonotypes between healthy human individuals. Naive CD8 populations comprised CD45RO-negative cells positively selected for CCR7, excluding terminally differentiated effector memory CD45RA+ cells. Method: immunoSEQ multiplex PCR; TCRdb's copy keeps in-frame clones and lacks some. The table has 2 million to 2.5 million clones, 90% to 95% seen once; the top ten hold about 1.8%. The specimen sequenced was naive CD8+ T cells from PBMCs. These receptors were obtained from a man in his late teens or twenties in good health. Some clones in this sample may be carry-over from other donors' samples.

A remark on this clone: The identical CDR3 is also encoded by other nucleotide sequences in the sample. The DNA for the CDR3 is TGTGCCAGCAGCTTAGGAGCAGGACCTCCCTACGAGCAGTACTTC. This codes for CASSLGAGPPYEQYF. This chain links TRBV11-2 with TRBJ2-7, with no clear D. Looked up from germline, CDR1 is SGHAT and CDR2 is FQNNGV. Trimming took off 1 base at V and 2 bases at J, with 12 bases between the two ends. The CDR3 extends over 15 amino acids.

The chain is built from TRBV30 and TRBJ2-1; D call uncertain. The CDR3 spans 12 residues. V gave up 5 bases and J gave up 6 bases, with 11 bases separating them. Germline loops: CDR1 GTSNPN, CDR2 SVGIG (reference sequence). Here the CDR3 reads CAWSWGPNEQFF. Written as DNA, the CDR3 is TGTGCCTGGTCCTGGGGTCCCAATGAGCAGTTCTTC.

This sequence joins TRBV4-1 and TRBJ2-1; unclear D gene. The CDR3 contains 16 residues. V was shortened by 4 bases and J by 11 bases, with 24 bases between the two germline ends. Germline V lookup: CDR1 MGHRA, CDR2 YSYEKL. The CDR3 DNA reads as TGCGCCAGCAGCCCCCTTTCCGAGACCCCGAATCCCCAGCAGTTCTTC. Translation: CASSPLSETPNPQQFF.

This rearrangement joins TRBV15 to TRBJ2-3, with 9 bases fitting TRBD1. Looked up from germline, CDR1 is LNHNV and CDR2 is YYDKDF (reference sequence). The J segment lost 0 bases and the V segment lost 10 bases, leaving 8 bases of the junction unmatched. The length of the CDR3 is 15 residues. The CDR3 DNA reads TGTGCCATCAGTGGGACAGGGACGAGCACAGATACGCAGTATTTT. Its protein is CAISGTGTSTDTQYF.

The chain joins TRBV29-1 to TRBJ2-5, with 10 bases aligning to TRBD1. Germline trimming cut 4 bases from V and 5 bases from J; bases unmatched to any gene: 10. The CDR3 extends over 15 amino acids. Germline lookup yields CDR1 SQVTM and CDR2 ANQGSEA. The CDR3 is CSVVGGQGNWETQYF. The DNA of the CDR3 is TGCAGCGTTGTAGGGGGACAGGGGAACTGGGAGACCCAGTACTTC. Full variable domain (missing parts from reference TRBV29-1 and TRBJ2-5): SAVISQKPSRDICQRGTSLTIQCQVDSQVTMMFWYRQQPGQSLTLIATANQGSEATYESGFVIDKFPISRPNLTFSTLTVSNMSPEDSSIYLCSVVGGQGNWETQYFGPGTRLLVL.

V gene TRBV10-3 combines with J gene TRBJ2-1; TRBD2 is a possible D gene (5 bases). Germline CDR1 and CDR2: ENHRY and SYGVKD. The CDR3 totals 15 residues. V was pared by 0 bases and J by 8 bases, with 14 bases between. The CDR3 loop is CAISESGLGSDEQFF. In DNA form, the CDR3 reads TGTGCCATCAGTGAGTCGGGCTTAGGGAGTGATGAGCAGTTCTTC.

The chain couples TRBV28 to TRBJ2-3, with D maybe TRBD2 (5 bases). Germline V gene lookup returns CDR1 MDHEN and CDR2 SYDVKM. V lost 7 bases and J lost 9, with 26 bases in between. This CDR3 has 16 amino acids. The CDR3 loop is CASKSPREPLPATQYF. The DNA for the CDR3 is TGTGCCAGCAAGAGCCCGAGGGAGCCCCTACCTGCAACGCAGTATTTT.